These 27 T cell receptor beta chains were sequenced from one sample in a study of blood T cells in healthy people across ages. Next came a second PCR, run for roughly 6 to 11 cycles, which used a sample-barcoded 5' primer along with a J-beta primer mix. TCRdb independently ran MiXCR on the 5' RACE reads; one entry per CDR3 protein. The sample carries about 800,000 distinct CDR3 sequences, just under 25% recorded once. These data were likewise used in another study, on T cells of mothers and their children.

Sequencing input: blood. These receptors originate from a boy between 5 and 17 years old in good health.

The V gene is TRBV20-1, the J gene TRBJ2-4; 7 bases fit TRBD2. Trimming took 1 base from V and 1 from J; bases not matched to a gene: 4. CDR3 length: 15 amino acids. The germline gives CDR1 DFQATT, CDR2 SNEGSKA (reference sequence). The CDR3 DNA reads TGCAGTGCTAGAGTTCGGGAGGTGGCCAAAAACATTCAGTACTTC. It is translated as CSARVREVAKNIQYF.

The rearrangement links TRBV6-5 to TRBJ1-6; TRBD1 agrees at 7 bases. J was trimmed by 2 bases and V by 6 bases; bases with no gene match: 7. Germline assignment: CDR1 MNHEY and CDR2 SVGAGI. The CDR3 is 16 residues long. The CDR3 spells CASRSGQTTYNSPLHF. CDR3 in DNA: TGTGCCAGCAGGTCGGGACAGACAACCTATAATTCACCCCTCCACTTT.

The CDR3 sequence is CASSEGGTGVYEQYF. The CDR3 DNA is TGTGCCAGCAGTGAGGGTGGGACAGGAGTATACGAGCAGTACTTC. The gene calls are TRBV2 and TRBJ2-7; 8 bases line up with TRBD1. The trim removed 3 bases at V and 4 bases at J, leaving 8 bases unmatched. Germline values: CDR1 SNHLY, CDR2 FYNNEI. The length of the CDR3 is 15 residues.

This clonotype was counted only a few times. V usage is TRBV5-1 and J usage is TRBJ2-1; D uncertain. This CDR3 region has 17 residues. CDR1 and CDR2 (germline): SGHRS, YFSETQ. V gave up 0 bases and J gave up 4 bases, with 17 bases separating them. The CDR3 region has the DNA TGCGCCAGCAGCTTGGCGGACCCTAACCGGGTATACAATGAGCAGTTCTTC. This gives the protein CASSLADPNRVYNEQFF.

The chain recombines TRBV20-1 with TRBJ2-1; D is uncertain. The V gene lost 3 bases and the J gene lost 5 bases, with 17 bases spanning the gap. Germline CDR1 DFQATT, CDR2 SNEGSKA (reference sequence). This CDR3 region has 15 residues. This chain's CDR3 is CSASYPKTIDNEQFF. In DNA, the CDR3 is TGCAGTGCTAGCTATCCAAAGACGATTGACAATGAGCAGTTCTTC.

In this sample, this clonotype turned up a few times. The chain has TRBV7-9 and TRBJ2-5; TRBD2 might be the D (5 bases). The CDR3 runs to 13 residues. The germline V and J ends were trimmed by 5 bases and 4 bases, with 11 bases remaining between them. CDR1 and CDR2 (germline): SEHNR, FQNEAQ (reference sequence). CDR3 nucleotide sequence: TGTGCCAGCAGCCCCGAGGGCTTAGAGACCCAGTACTTC. Protein: CASSPEGLETQYF. Supplemented by reference TRBV7-9 and TRBJ2-5, the full variable domain reads DTGVSQNPRHKITKRGQNVTFRCDPISEHNRLYWYRQTLGQGPEFLTYFQNEAQLEKSRLLSDRFSAERPKGSFSTLEIQRTEQGDSAMYLCASSPEGLETQYFGPGTRLLVL.

This rearrangement joins TRBV30 to TRBJ1-1; 8 nucleotides agree with TRBD1. V was clipped by 3 bases and J by 4 bases; unmatched bases: 10. This CDR3 is built from 15 residues. Germline lookup yields CDR1 GTSNPN and CDR2 SVGIG (reference sequence). CDR3 sequence: CAWSPRTGSLTEAFF. CDR3 bases: TGTGCCTGGAGCCCCCGGACAGGGAGCCTCACTGAAGCTTTCTTT.

This clonotype has more than one count but fewer than ten. The chain couples TRBV27 to TRBJ2-3, with D hard to call. V lost 2 bases, J lost 0 bases, and 9 bases lay in between. Germline V lookup: CDR1 MNHEY, CDR2 SMNVEV (reference sequence). The CDR3 sequence is 15 residues long. In DNA, the CDR3 is TGTGCCAGCAGTTTACTGGGATTTAGCACAGATACGCAGTATTTT. Its protein product is CASSLLGFSTDTQYF.

J is TRBJ2-3 and V is TRBV7-3; 7 nucleotides match TRBD2. CDR1 is SGHTA, CDR2 FQGTGA, per germline. The junction had 2 bases not matched to a gene; V was cut back by 1 base and J by 1 base. The CDR3 spans 15 residues. CDR3 loop: CASSLIGGGTDTQYF. In nucleotides, the CDR3 is TGTGCCAGCAGCTTAATTGGGGGGGGCACAGATACGCAGTATTTT.

The rearrangement uses TRBV6-6 and TRBJ1-2, with 9 bases matching TRBD1. Germline-derived CDR1 and CDR2 are MNHNY and SVGAGI (reference sequence). CDR3 size: 14 residues. Trimming at V came to 6 bases and at J to 5 bases, leaving 7 bases not matched to a gene. The DNA for the CDR3 is TGTGCCAGCAGCGTCGGGACAGGGCTATATGGCTACACCTTC. The encoded protein is CASSVGTGLYGYTF.

In its sample, this clonotype was seen a few times. V and J are TRBV24-1 and TRBJ2-7; TRBD1 is a possible D gene (6 bases). Trimming stripped 8 bases from V and 10 bases from J, with 20 bases between. In germline, CDR1 is KGHDR, CDR2 SFDVKD. The CDR3 is 13 amino acids. CDR3 in amino acids: CATKSTGSTRQYF. CDR3 in DNA: TGTGCCACCAAGTCGACAGGTTCCACTAGACAGTACTTC.

The rearrangement uses TRBV10-3 and TRBJ2-1; a possible D gene is TRBD2 (6 bases). Per the germline V gene, CDR1 is ENHRY and CDR2 is SYGVKD. The length of the CDR3 is 15 residues. Between the trimmed V and J ends, which lost 2 bases and 1 base, there was a span of 9 bases. The CDR3: CAISEPGGSYNEQFF. CDR3 sequence (DNA): TGTGCCATCAGTGAGCCCGGGGGTTCCTACAATGAGCAGTTCTTC.

The CDR3: CASSLIGGVTDTQYF. The DNA for the CDR3 is TGTGCCAGCAGCTTAATCGGGGGAGTCACAGATACGCAGTATTTT. This chain links TRBV11-2 with TRBJ2-3; possibly TRBD2 for D (6 bases). The CDR3 is 15 residues long. V was cut by 2 bases and J by 2 bases, with 11 bases left in between. CDR1 is SGHAT, CDR2 FQNNGV, per germline. The full variable domain, in which reference TRBV11-2 and TRBJ2-3 provide the parts outside the CDR3, is EAGVAQSPRYKIIEKRQSVAFWCNPISGHATLYWYQQILGQGPKLLIQFQNNGVVDDSQLPKDRFSAERLKGVDSTLKIQPAKLEDSAVYLCASSLIGGVTDTQYFGPGTRLTVL.

The rearrangement links TRBV20-1 to TRBJ2-7; 7 nucleotides line up with TRBD1. Trimming removed 6 bases from V and 1 base from J; junction bases left unmatched: 6. Germline CDR1 reads DFQATT; CDR2 reads SNEGSKA (reference sequence). This CDR3 is 13 amino acids long. The CDR3 nucleotides read TGCAGTGCCCCAGGACAGGCATCCTACGAGCAGTACTTC. Residues: CSAPGQASYEQYF.

This clonotype was seen more than once but under ten times. V and J are TRBV28 and TRBJ1-6; D ambiguous. V lost 4 bases to trimming and J lost 9 bases, with 16 bases between them. Germline V gene sequence: CDR1 MDHEN, CDR2 SYDVKM. The CDR3 totals 15 residues. CDR3 region: CASSYPTSIRSPLHF. CDR3 bases: TGTGCCAGCAGTTATCCGACTAGTATACGTTCACCCCTCCACTTT.

The chain employs TRBV29-1 and TRBJ2-1; 7 positions agree with TRBD2. Looked up from germline, CDR1 is SQVTM and CDR2 is ANQGSEA. V was pared by 2 bases and J by 6 bases, with 10 bases of the junction left unmatched. There are 15 residues in the CDR3. The chain's CDR3 is CSVEWAREISNEQFF. CDR3 nucleotide sequence: TGCAGCGTTGAATGGGCGCGGGAGATCTCCAATGAGCAGTTCTTC.

This clonotype was recorded a few times. J is TRBJ2-1 and V is TRBV7-2; perhaps TRBD2 as D (7 bases). V gave up 0 bases and J gave up 6 bases, with 15 bases separating them. The CDR3 spans 16 residues. CDR1 and CDR2 from the germline V gene are SGHTA and FQGNSA. The CDR3 spells CASSLAEGEGGNEQFF. The CDR3 coding sequence is TGTGCCAGCAGCTTAGCGGAGGGGGAGGGTGGCAATGAGCAGTTCTTC.

The chain carries TRBV4-3 and TRBJ2-1; the match to TRBD2 covers 7 bases. Germline loops: CDR1 LGHNA, CDR2 YSLEER. Losses at the gene ends were 2 bases for V and 6 bases for J; bases not matched to a gene: 16. The CDR3 has 18 amino acids. CDR3 amino acids: CASSQKPPINGGSNEQFF. As DNA, the CDR3 is TGCGCCAGCAGCCAAAAACCCCCTATAAACGGGGGGAGCAATGAGCAGTTCTTC.

This clonotype was picked up a small number of times. The V and J genes are TRBV12-3 or TRBV12-4 and TRBJ2-3; possible D gene TRBD2, 6 bases. V was clipped by 3 bases and J by 4 bases, with 11 bases between them. The CDR3 consists of 14 residues. CDR3 protein: CASSFSGGADTQYF. The CDR3 coding sequence is TGTGCCAGCAGTTTTTCCGGGGGAGCAGATACGCAGTATTTT.

The chain employs TRBV5-1 and TRBJ2-5, with D hard to call. The DNA end is more similar to TRBJ2-7, so the J call may be wrong. Looked up from germline, CDR1 is SGHRS and CDR2 is YFSETQ. CDR3 length equals 15 residues. The CDR3 sequence is CASSRRHDFSYEQYF. The CDR3 DNA is TGCGCCAGCAGCCGCAGACACGACTTCTCCTACGAGCAGTACTTC.

This clonotype was picked up a small number of times. Written as DNA, the CDR3 is TGTGCCAGCAGAATACAGGGACCGAACACTGAAGCTTTCTTT. It codes for CASRIQGPNTEAFF. This sequence joins TRBV12-3 or TRBV12-4 and TRBJ1-1, with D possibly matching TRBD1 (6 bases). The length of the CDR3 is 14 residues. Between the trimmed V and J ends, which lost 6 bases and 1 base, there was a span of 12 bases.

This chain uses TRBV7-9 with TRBJ2-3; 8 bases match TRBD1. CDR1 is SEHNR and CDR2 is FQNEAQ in the germline V gene (reference sequence). The V gene end was trimmed by 6 bases and the J gene end by 8 bases; junction bases not matched to a gene: 4. The CDR3 has 12 residues. CDR3 DNA sequence: TGTGCCAGCAGAGAACAGGGGGGTACGCAGTATTTT. Its protein is CASREQGGTQYF.

The table lists this clonotype with many counts. The chain employs TRBV4-1 and TRBJ2-7; 10 nucleotides align to TRBD2. From germline, CDR1 is MGHRA and CDR2 YSYEKL. V shed 10 bases and J 5 bases; nucleotides not matched to a gene: 8. The CDR3 is 13 residues long. CDR3 sequence: CATKGTSVHEQYF. DNA of the CDR3: TGCGCCACCAAAGGGACTAGCGTCCACGAGCAGTACTTC.

V usage is TRBV12-3 or TRBV12-4 and J usage is TRBJ2-7, with TRBD1 matching over 7 bases. The CDR3 totals 16 residues. J was trimmed by 2 bases and V by 8 bases; bases with no gene match: 15. CDR3 residues: CASPKGAGALTYEQYF. The CDR3 DNA follows: TGTGCCAGCCCCAAGGGGGCAGGGGCTCTTACCTACGAGCAGTACTTC.

This clonotype was detected a few times. The V gene is TRBV7-8, the J gene TRBJ2-1, with D tentatively TRBD2 (5 bases). V was pared by 2 bases and J by 1 base, with 15 bases between. Germline V lookup: CDR1 SGHVS, CDR2 FQNEAQ. CDR3 length: 17 residues. The CDR3 sequence is CASSLIPVRVSYNEQFF. The CDR3, as DNA: TGTGCCAGCAGCTTAATCCCTGTGCGGGTTTCCTACAATGAGCAGTTCTTC.

This clonotype has more than one count but fewer than ten. V gene TRBV12-3 or TRBV12-4 combines with J gene TRBJ2-7, with 7 bases matching TRBD1. V was pared by 7 bases and J by 2 bases, with 5 bases of the junction left unmatched. CDR3 length: 13 amino acids. The DNA of the CDR3 is TGTGCCAGCACCCTGGGACAGCCCTACGAGCAGTACTTC. Residues: CASTLGQPYEQYF.

The chain is built from TRBV2 and TRBJ2-5; D tentatively reads TRBD1 or TRBD2 (6 bases each). The CDR3 length is 15 residues. Trimming removed 5 bases from V and 5 bases from J, with 18 bases in between. Per the germline V gene, CDR1 is SNHLY and CDR2 is FYNNEI. CDR3 amino acids: CASSSPGAHGETQYF. CDR3 nucleotide sequence: TGTGCCAGCAGTTCCCCGGGGGCTCACGGCGAGACCCAGTACTTC.